This T cell receptor beta chain was captured in a study of identifying expanded T cells in peripheral blood. Study-level findings and limits: Clone count variance between roughly 2-week samples rose with total template count. Differentially abundant clones: about 1.3 between replicates, around 17 at roughly 13 days, 18 to 20 at four.

Collection occurred without any documented infections or immune events in donors. As concerns this clone: As yet, its antigen is unknown.

Sequencing used immunoSEQ multiplex PCR; TCRdb keeps in-frame clones, though not all of them. The table shows approximately 130,000 clones, with 75% to 90% occurring only once. The sequence derives from a person between 18 and 75 years old in good health. The specimen was blood.

DNA for the CDR3: TGTGCCAGCAGCTTAGTACTCGAGACCCAGTACTTC. It is translated as CASSLVLETQYF. This chain links TRBV7-6 with TRBJ2-5; D is unresolved. The CDR3 totals 12 residues. V gave up 1 base and J gave up 5 bases, with 5 bases separating them. From germline, CDR1 is SGHVS and CDR2 FNYEAQ.